The clone carrying this TCR beta chain was recorded a few times. Its specificity is unknown. The data are from a study of cytotoxic CD8 clonotypes in ibrutinib-treated CLL. The CDR3 extends over 15 amino acids. V lost 2 bases, J lost 0 bases, and 9 bases lay in between. CDR1 is MNHNS and CDR2 is SASEGT in the germline V gene. Study-wide points: The times at which samples were taken varied between sustained-remission and progressing patients. T-cell clonality at baseline went above that of age-matched healthy donors and rose and fell with circulating CD8+ T-cell counts.

Libraries were prepared by immunoSEQ multiplex PCR; TCRdb keeps only in-frame clonotypes and omits some of them. The sample holds around 130,000 clones; less than 90% are singletons and the top ten take 3.3%. The specimen comprised PBMCs, sampled after 24 months of ibrutinib treatment. This clonotype originated in a human donor with chronic lymphocytic leukemia. The chain combines TRBV6-1 with TRBJ2-3; TRBD2 might be the D (6 bases). As DNA, the CDR3 is TGTGCCAGCAGTGAACTGGCGGGGAGCACAGATACGCAGTATTTT. Translated, it gives CASSELAGSTDTQYF.